Listed here are 26 T cell receptor beta chains from one sample, sequenced in a study of blood T cell repertoires in COVID-19. Assay: immunoSEQ multiplex PCR; the TCRdb copy retains only in-frame clones and omits some. This sample has about 150,000 clones, with 91% found just once. The sample taken for sequencing was peripheral blood. Every receptor here comes from a man between 45 and 60 years old with acute or convalescent COVID-19.

The chain couples TRBV29-1 to TRBJ1-3; the match to TRBD1 covers 7 bases. The V gene end was trimmed by 3 bases and the J gene end by 8 bases; junction bases not matched to a gene: 1. The CDR3 sequence is 11 residues long. Germline CDR1 reads SQVTM; CDR2 reads ANQGSEA. The CDR3 spells CSVDRGDTIYF. The CDR3 DNA sequence: TGCAGCGTTGACAGGGGGGACACCATATATTTT.

The chain joins TRBV2 to TRBJ2-7; D not resolved. The CDR3 length is 12 residues. V lost 1 base and J 4 bases, leaving 5 bases between the germline ends. Germline CDR1 reads SNHLY; CDR2 reads FYNNEI. DNA for the CDR3: TGTGCCAGCAGTGAAGTCGGGTACGAGCAGTACGTC. It encodes CASSEVGYEQYV.

V and J are TRBV5-4 and TRBJ1-1; maybe TRBD1 (6 bases). Germline V gene data show CDR1 as SGHNT and CDR2 as YYREEE (reference sequence). Deletions cut 4 bases from V and 5 bases from J, with 15 bases between. The CDR3 runs 14 residues. The CDR3 DNA reads as TGTGCCAGCAGCCCCGACAGGTGGATAACTGAAGCTTTCTTT. This gives the protein CASSPDRWITEAFF.

This clone was picked up one time. The rearrangement uses TRBV18 and TRBJ2-1; 13 nucleotides align to TRBD2. The V gene end was trimmed by 3 bases and the J gene end by 6 bases; junction bases not matched to a gene: 5. Germline V gives CDR1 KGHSH, CDR2 LQKENI. This CDR3 is built from 16 residues. The CDR3 region is CASSPRLAGGSNEQFF. CDR3 nucleotide sequence: TGTGCCAGCTCACCGAGACTAGCGGGGGGCAGCAATGAGCAGTTCTTC. Full variable domain (outside the CDR3, taken from reference TRBV18 and TRBJ2-1): NAGVMQNPRHLVRRRGQEARLRCSPMKGHSHVYWYRQLPEEGLKFMVYLQKENIIDESGMPKERFSAEFPKEGPSILRIQQVVRGDSAAYFCASSPRLAGGSNEQFFGPGTRLTVL.

The V and J genes are TRBV5-1 and TRBJ2-7; the match to TRBD2 covers 7 bases. V gave up 3 bases and J gave up 2 bases; unmatched junction bases: 11. The germline V gene encodes CDR1 SGHRS and CDR2 YFSETQ. The CDR3 contains 16 residues. CDR3 coding DNA: TGCGCCAGCAGCTCTGGACTAGTTAACTATACCTACGAGCAGTACTTC. It codes for CASSSGLVNYTYEQYF.

The chain links TRBV7-9 to TRBJ2-3; D ambiguous. CDR1 and CDR2 (germline): SEHNR, FQNEAQ (reference sequence). V was shortened by 4 bases and J by 1 base, with 6 bases between the two germline ends. The CDR3 is 13 residues long. CDR3 amino acids: CASSSPGTDTQYF. In nucleotides, the CDR3 is TGTGCCAGCAGCTCCCCGGGCACAGATACGCAGTATTTT.

This clone was found a few times. The V gene is TRBV28, the J gene TRBJ1-3; tentatively, D is TRBD1 (6 bases). Trimming cost V 3 bases and J 3 bases, with 15 bases left between them. Germline CDR1 and CDR2: MDHEN and SYDVKM. The CDR3 has 16 residues. The CDR3 DNA sequence: TGTGCCAGCAGTTTCCCCGCGACAGGACGTGGAAACACCATATATTTT. It encodes CASSFPATGRGNTIYF.

CDR3 amino acids: CAISESTGRMAQYF. CDR3 DNA: TGTGCCATCAGTGAGTCAACAGGGCGAATGGCCCAGTACTTC. This chain links TRBV10-3 with TRBJ2-5, with a possible D match to TRBD1 (6 bases). The CDR3 is 14 amino acids. Trimming took 0 bases from V and 9 from J, leaving 14 bases between them. Germline loops: CDR1 ENHRY, CDR2 SYGVKD.

The V gene is TRBV19, the J gene TRBJ2-1; 7 positions match TRBD2. The CDR3 is 15 amino acids. Losses at the gene ends were 4 bases for V and 8 bases for J; bases not matched to a gene: 11. In germline, CDR1 is LNHDA, CDR2 SQIVND (reference sequence). This CDR3 is CASSTPRGVVYEQFF. Written as DNA, the CDR3 is TGTGCCAGTAGTACCCCACGGGGGGTTGTCTATGAGCAGTTCTTC.

The chain joins TRBV4-1 to TRBJ2-3; perhaps TRBD1 as D (5 bases). The CDR3 is 15 amino acids. The germline V and J ends were trimmed by 2 bases and 1 base, with 10 bases remaining between them. The germline gives CDR1 MGHRA, CDR2 YSYEKL. The CDR3 nucleotides are TGCGCCAGCAGCCAATTCTCAGGGCGCACAGATACGCAGTATTTT. Translating gives CASSQFSGRTDTQYF.

The rearrangement uses TRBV7-9 and TRBJ1-1; no definite D call. CDR1 and CDR2 (germline): SEHNR, FQNEAQ (reference sequence). V lost 3 bases and J 5 bases, leaving 7 bases between the germline ends. This CDR3 has 12 residues. CDR3 protein: CASSLAGTEAFF. CDR3 sequence (DNA): TGTGCCAGCAGCTTGGCCGGGACTGAAGCTTTCTTT.

The chain has TRBV28 and TRBJ2-3; a weak D match, TRBD2 (5 bases). Germline lookup yields CDR1 MDHEN and CDR2 SYDVKM. The CDR3 spans 13 residues. The V and J ends lost 6 bases and 6 bases respectively, with 13 bases between them. CDR3 in DNA: TGTGCCAGCAGATCCGGGGATTTTGATACGCAGTATTTT. It yields the protein CASRSGDFDTQYF.

DNA for the CDR3: TGTGCCAGCAGCTACGTCCACCGGGACAGGGTTTCTCCGACAGATACGCAGTATTTT. This sequence encodes CASSYVHRDRVSPTDTQYF. The rearrangement uses TRBV7-8 and TRBJ2-3; TRBD1 matches 9 bases. Trimming cost V 4 bases and J 3 bases; bases outside gene matches: 17. This CDR3 region has 19 residues. CDR1 SGHVS and CDR2 FQNEAQ come from the germline V gene.

The chain is built from TRBV30 and TRBJ1-1; 9 nucleotides align to TRBD1. The germline V gene has CDR1 GTSNPN and CDR2 SVGIG (reference sequence). This CDR3 region has 14 residues. V shed 2 bases and J 3 bases; nucleotides not matched to a gene: 4. This chain's CDR3 is CAWSRGQGYTEAFF. DNA for the CDR3: TGTGCCTGGAGTCGCGGACAGGGGTACACTGAAGCTTTCTTT.

This chain joins TRBV29-1 and TRBJ1-2, with TRBD1 identical over 9 bases. Trimming at V came to 6 bases and at J to 7 bases, leaving 9 bases not matched to a gene. Germline V gene sequence: CDR1 SQVTM, CDR2 ANQGSEA. The CDR3 loop spans 13 amino acids. The CDR3 DNA follows: TGCAGCGTAGAACAGGGGGCAGAGGGTGGCTACACCTTC. Protein sequence: CSVEQGAEGGYTF.

This chain uses TRBV4-1 with TRBJ2-2; D ambiguous. Germline CDR1 MGHRA, CDR2 YSYEKL. V gave up 2 bases and J gave up 0 bases, with 13 bases separating them. The CDR3 runs 17 residues. CDR3 bases: TGCGCCAGCAGCCAACTAGTGGCGGTCGCGAACACCGGGGAGCTGTTTTTT. It encodes CASSQLVAVANTGELFF.

The genes are TRBV6-5 and TRBJ1-1, with TRBD1 matching 7 bases. There are 15 residues in the CDR3. Per the germline V gene, CDR1 is MNHEY and CDR2 is SVGAGI. The V segment lost 5 bases and the J segment 1 base; nucleotides outside the gene matches: 7. This CDR3 reads CASSQWDSGNTEAFF. The DNA of the CDR3 is TGTGCCAGCAGTCAGTGGGACAGCGGGAACACTGAAGCTTTCTTT.

This sequence joins TRBV27 and TRBJ1-4; the match to TRBD1 covers 7 bases. Looked up from germline, CDR1 is MNHEY and CDR2 is SMNVEV (reference sequence). The CDR3 is 14 residues long. Trimming took 2 bases from V and 7 from J; bases not matched to a gene: 4. CDR3 region: CASSLGGQPEKLFF. DNA of the CDR3: TGTGCCAGCAGTTTAGGGGGACAGCCTGAAAAACTGTTTTTT.

The CDR3 region is CASSPGGPPLYNEQFF. The CDR3 DNA reads as TGTGCCAGCAGCCCCGGGGGGCCACCACTCTACAATGAGCAGTTCTTC. The chain employs TRBV7-2 and TRBJ2-1, with D perhaps TRBD2 (7 bases). From germline, CDR1 is SGHTA and CDR2 FQGNSA. The ends were cut back, 5 bases at V and 3 bases at J, with 17 bases in the middle. The CDR3 sequence is 16 residues long.

The chain carries TRBV10-1 and TRBJ2-1; 8 positions match TRBD2. V lost 1 base to trimming and J lost 9 bases; unmatched junction nucleotides: 8. The CDR3 is made up of 15 amino acids. Looked up from germline, CDR1 is WNHNN and CDR2 is SYGVQD (reference sequence). CDR3 nucleotides: TGCGCCAGCAGTGAGTGCAGCGGGGGATTTTGTGAGCAGTTCTTC. Amino acids: CASSECSGGFCEQFF.

V usage is TRBV6-5 and J usage is TRBJ2-2, with D hard to call. There are 13 residues in the CDR3. Germline CDR1 reads MNHEY; CDR2 reads SVGAGI. The ends were cut back, 7 bases at V and 6 bases at J, with 12 bases in the middle. The CDR3 reads CASIQSLAGELFF. The CDR3 DNA reads TGTGCCAGCATACAGTCCCTGGCCGGGGAGCTGTTTTTT.

In its sample, this clone was seen a few times. This sequence joins TRBV9 and TRBJ1-5; no clear D gene. In germline, CDR1 is SGDLS, CDR2 YYNGEE. Trimming removed 1 base from V and 3 bases from J, with 14 bases in between. The CDR3 spans 16 residues. The CDR3 DNA reads as TGTGCCAGCAGCGTACCCCATCCTAATCTCAATCAGCCCCAGCATTTT. This translates into CASSVPHPNLNQPQHF.

This chain connects TRBV12-5 to TRBJ2-4; the D is unclear. V was trimmed by 2 bases and J by 6 bases, leaving 8 bases between them. The V gene's germline CDR1 is LGHNT and CDR2 FRNRAP. CDR3 size: 13 residues. The CDR3 sequence is CASGLWPVNIQYF. The CDR3 region has the DNA TGTGCTAGTGGTTTGTGGCCAGTAAACATTCAGTACTTC.

The rearrangement joins TRBV7-9 to TRBJ1-1; D ambiguous. This CDR3 contains 14 residues. CDR1 is SEHNR and CDR2 is FQNEAQ in the germline V gene (reference sequence). V dropped 8 bases and J dropped 5 bases, with 18 bases sitting between them. The CDR3 region is CASPPNLQTTEAFF. The CDR3 DNA reads as TGTGCCAGCCCCCCTAATCTGCAGACAACTGAAGCTTTCTTT. The variable domain in full, completed from reference TRBV7-9 and TRBJ1-1, reads DTGVSQNPRHKITKRGQNVTFRCDPISEHNRLYWYRQTLGQGPEFLTYFQNEAQLEKSRLLSDRFSAERPKGSFSTLEIQRTEQGDSAMYLCASPPNLQTTEAFFGQGTRLTVV.

V gene TRBV18 combines with J gene TRBJ2-1; 14 nucleotides match TRBD2. Germline values: CDR1 KGHSH, CDR2 LQKENI. There are 16 residues in the CDR3. The V segment lost 3 bases and the J segment 4 bases; nucleotides outside the gene matches: 2. The CDR3 sequence is CASSPGLAGAYNEQFF. The CDR3 DNA sequence: TGTGCCAGCTCACCGGGACTAGCGGGGGCATACAATGAGCAGTTCTTC.

This rearrangement joins TRBV19 to TRBJ2-7; 7 nucleotides line up with TRBD2. CDR3 size: 14 residues. Germline CDR1 and CDR2: LNHDA and SQIVND (reference sequence). With V trimmed by 3 bases and J by 6 bases, 8 bases remained unmatched. In nucleotides, the CDR3 is TGTGCCAGTAGTATGCTAGGCGGGAGTAGCGAGCAGTACTTC. Translating gives CASSMLGGSSEQYF.